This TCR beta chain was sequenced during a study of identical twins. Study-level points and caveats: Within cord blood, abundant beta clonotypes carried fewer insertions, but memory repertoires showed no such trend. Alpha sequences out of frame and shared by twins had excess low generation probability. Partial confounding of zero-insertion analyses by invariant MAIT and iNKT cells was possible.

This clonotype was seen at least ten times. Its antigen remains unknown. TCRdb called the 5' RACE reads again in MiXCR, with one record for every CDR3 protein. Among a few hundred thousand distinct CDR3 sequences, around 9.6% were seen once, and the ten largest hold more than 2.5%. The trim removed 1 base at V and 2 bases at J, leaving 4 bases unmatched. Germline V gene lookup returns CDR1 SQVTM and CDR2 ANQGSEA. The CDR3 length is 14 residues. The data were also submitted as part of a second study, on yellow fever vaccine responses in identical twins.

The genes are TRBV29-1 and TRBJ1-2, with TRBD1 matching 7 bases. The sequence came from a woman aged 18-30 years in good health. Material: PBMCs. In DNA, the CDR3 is TGCAGCGTTGAAGGGGGGACAGCGAACTATGGCTACACCTTC. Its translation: CSVEGGTANYGYTF.